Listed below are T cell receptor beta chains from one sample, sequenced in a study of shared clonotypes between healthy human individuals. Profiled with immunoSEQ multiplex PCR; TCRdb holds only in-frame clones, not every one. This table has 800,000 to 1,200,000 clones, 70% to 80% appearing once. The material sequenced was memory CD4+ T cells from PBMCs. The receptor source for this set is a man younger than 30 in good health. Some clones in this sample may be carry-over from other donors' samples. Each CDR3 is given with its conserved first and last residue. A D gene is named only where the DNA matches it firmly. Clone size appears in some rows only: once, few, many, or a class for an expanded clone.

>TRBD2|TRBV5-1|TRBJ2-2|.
TGCGCCAGCAGCCCCACTAGCGGGAGGGTCACCGGGGAGCTGTTTTTT
CASSPTSGRVTGELFF
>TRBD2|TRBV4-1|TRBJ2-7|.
TGCGCCAGCGTTGAACTAGCGGGCTACGAGCAGTACTTC
CASVELAGYEQYF
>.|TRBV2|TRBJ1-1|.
TGTGCCAGCACCCCGAGGCGGAACACTGAAGCTTTCTTT
CASTPRRNTEAFF
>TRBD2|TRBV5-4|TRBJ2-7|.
TGTGCCAGCAGCCAGGGACTAGCGGGGTCTTTTCGCGAGCAGTACTTC
CASSQGLAGSFREQYF
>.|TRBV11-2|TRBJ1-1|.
TGTGCCAGCTCCGAGGACACTATGAACACTGAAGCTTTCTTT
CASSEDTMNTEAFF
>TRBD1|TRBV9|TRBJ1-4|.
TGTGCCAGCAGCGGGACCGAAGGGGGCCTTAATGAAAAACTGTTTTTT
CASSGTEGGLNEKLFF
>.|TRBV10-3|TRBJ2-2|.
TGTGCCATCAGGGGGTCGGGGGAGCTGTTTTTT
CAIRGSGELFF
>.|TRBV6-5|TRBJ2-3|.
TGTGCCAGCAGTAAAAGAGCCCCCCCAGATACGCAGTATTTT
CASSKRAPPDTQYF
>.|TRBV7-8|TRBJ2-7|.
TGTGCCAGCAGCTCCGGTCGGCTTTCATCCTACGAGCAGTACTTC
CASSSGRLSSYEQYF
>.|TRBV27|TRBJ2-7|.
.
CASSQWGRGTYF
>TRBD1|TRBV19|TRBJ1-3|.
TGTGCCAGTAGCCGATTGACAGGGTATGAGGAGTCTGGAAACACCATATATTTT
CASSRLTGYEESGNTIYF
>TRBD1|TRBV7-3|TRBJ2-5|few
TGTGCCAGCAGCCGACAGGGGCGAGGGGTCCAGGAGACCCAGTACTTC
CASSRQGRGVQETQYF
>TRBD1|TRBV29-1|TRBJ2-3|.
TGCAGCGGTTACAGGGGTGGGACAGATACGCAGTATTTT
CSGYRGGTDTQYF
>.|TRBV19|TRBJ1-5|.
TGTGCCAGTAACGTCGGTAGCAATCAGCCCCAGCATTTT
CASNVGSNQPQHF
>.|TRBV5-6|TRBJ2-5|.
TGTGCCAGCGCCTCCGTGGGAGCGGGGACACAAGAGACCCAGTACTTC
CASASVGAGTQETQYF
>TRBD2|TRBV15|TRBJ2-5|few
TGTGCCACCAGCAGAGGAGGGAGTAGCGGGAGTACCGAGACCCAGTACTTC
CATSRGGSSGSTETQYF
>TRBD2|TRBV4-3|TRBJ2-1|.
TGCGCCAGCAGCCCAAGCGGGAAAGGGGACCCATTTCCGTTCTTC
CASSPSGKGDPFPFF
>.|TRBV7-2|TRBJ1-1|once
TGTGCCAGCAGCCAGATCAGGACGGGCACTGAAGCTTTCTTT
CASSQIRTGTEAFF
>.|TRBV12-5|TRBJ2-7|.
TGTGCTAGTGCAAGGGGCCAATCCTACGAGCAGTACTTC
CASARGQSYEQYF
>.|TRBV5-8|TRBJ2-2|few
TGTGCCAGCACCGTCTACAGGACAGCGTTAAACACCGGGGAGCTGTTTTTT
CASTVYRTALNTGELFF
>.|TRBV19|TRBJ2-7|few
TGTGCCAGTAGTATAAAGCGGTGGGACGAGCAGTACTTC
CASSIKRWDEQYF
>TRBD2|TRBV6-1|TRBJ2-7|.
TGTGCCAGCAGCGCCTGGGGGGGTAGATCCTACGAGCAGTACTTC
CASSAWGGRSYEQYF
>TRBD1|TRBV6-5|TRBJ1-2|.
TGTGCCAGCAGAACAGGGGATTTGAACTATGGCTACACCTTC
CASRTGDLNYGYTF
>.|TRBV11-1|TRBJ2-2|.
TGTGCCAGCAGCTTAGGGGGGGCTGGCACCGGGGAGCTGTTTTTT
CASSLGGAGTGELFF
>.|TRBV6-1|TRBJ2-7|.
TGTGCCAGCAGTGAGGGGCCTAGCTCCTACGAGCAGTACTTC
CASSEGPSSYEQYF
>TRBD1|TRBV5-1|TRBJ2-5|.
TGCGCCAGCAGCAGAGGGACAGCCTTCCAAGAGACCCAGTACTTC
CASSRGTAFQETQYF
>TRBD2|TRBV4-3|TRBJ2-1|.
TGCGCCAGCAGCCAGCGTAGCGGGGAGCAGTTCTTC
CASSQRSGEQFF
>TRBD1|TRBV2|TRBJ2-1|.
TGTGCCAGCAGTCGGGACAGGGGGTCCTACAATGAGCAGTTCTTC
CASSRDRGSYNEQFF
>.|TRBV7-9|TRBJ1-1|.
TGTGCCAGCAGCCCAATGGACCGGCCCACTGAAGCTTTCTTT
CASSPMDRPTEAFF
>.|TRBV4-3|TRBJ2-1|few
TGCGCCAGCAGTCACCTAGCCGGGACTGGATACAATGAGCAGTTCTTC
CASSHLAGTGYNEQFF
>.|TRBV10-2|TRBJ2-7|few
TGCGCCAGCAGTGATTGGGGGGCCGAGCAGTACTTC
CASSDWGAEQYF
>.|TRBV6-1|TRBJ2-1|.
TGTGCCAGCAGTGAAGTCCGTGAGCAGTTCTTC
CASSEVREQFF
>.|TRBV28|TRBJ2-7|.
TGTGCCAGCAGTTCTACGGGAGCTCTCTCCTACGAGCAGTACTTC
CASSSTGALSYEQYF
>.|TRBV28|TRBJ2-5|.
TGTGCCAGCAGTCCCCCGGCGCGAGAGACCCAGTACTTC
CASSPPARETQYF
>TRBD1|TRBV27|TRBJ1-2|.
TGTGCCAGCAGGACAGGGTTTAGCGACTATGGCTACACCTTC
CASRTGFSDYGYTF
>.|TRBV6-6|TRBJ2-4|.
TGTGCCAGCAGTTTTGGCCAAGCCAAAAACATTCAGTACTTC
CASSFGQAKNIQYF
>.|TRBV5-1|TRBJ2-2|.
TGCGCCAGCAGCTTAACCGGTCGTCTTACTTCCACCGGGGAGCTGTTTTTT
CASSLTGRLTSTGELFF
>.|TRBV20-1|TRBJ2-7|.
TGCAGTGTCCTGACCCACTACGAGCAGTACTTC
CSVLTHYEQYF
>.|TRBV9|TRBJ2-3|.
TGTGCCAGCAGCGATCACACGACAGATACGCAGTATTTT
CASSDHTTDTQYF
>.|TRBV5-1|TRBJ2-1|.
TGCGCCAGCAGCTTGGGTCACCCTCCTCCATGGGGGAATGAGCAGTTCTTC
CASSLGHPPPWGNEQFF
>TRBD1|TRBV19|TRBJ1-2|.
TGTGCCAGTGGGACAGGGACCTATGGCTACACCTTC
CASGTGTYGYTF
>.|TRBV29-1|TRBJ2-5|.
TGCAGCGGTGGGTGGGGAGAGACCCAGTACTTC
CSGGWGETQYF
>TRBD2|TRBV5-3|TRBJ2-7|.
TGTGCCAGAAGGGGGCCGGGAGGATACGAGCAGTACTTC
CARRGPGGYEQYF
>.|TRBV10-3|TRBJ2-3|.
TGTGCCATCAGTGAGGTGGGGCCGGTGTATTTT
CAISEVGPVYF
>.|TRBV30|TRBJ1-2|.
TGTGCCTGGAGTGTACTCCTCTATGGCTACACCTTC
CAWSVLLYGYTF
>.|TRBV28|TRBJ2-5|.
TGTGCCAGCAGTTCCCCCCCGACAGAAATCCAGTACTTC
CASSSPPTEIQYF
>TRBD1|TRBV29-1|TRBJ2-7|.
TGCAGCGTCATGGGACAGGGGTTGGGGAACTACGAGCAGTACTTC
CSVMGQGLGNYEQYF
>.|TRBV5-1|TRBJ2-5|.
TGCGCCAGCAGCTTGGGAGCTACTAGGCAAGAGACCCAGTACTTC
CASSLGATRQETQYF
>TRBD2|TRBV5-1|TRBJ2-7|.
TGCGCCAGCAGTGAGGGCGGGAGGGGATACGAGCAGTACTTC
CASSEGGRGYEQYF